This T cell receptor beta chain was sequenced during a study of OX40 agonist ivuxolimab in advanced cancers. V was shortened by 2 bases and J by 4 bases, with 11 bases between the two germline ends. CDR3 length equals 14 residues. Germline V gene sequence: CDR1 MDHEN, CDR2 SYDVKM. TCRdb's table, derived via immunoSEQ multiplex PCR, lists solely in-frame clones and lacks some. In the table there are tens of thousands of clones, about nine tenths of which are singletons. The sequence came from an adult with an advanced solid tumor such as melanoma, head and neck, liver or kidney cancer. The sequences come from CD4+ or CD8+ T cells sorted from blood, collected in a trial of the OX40 agonist ivuxolimab. The chain uses TRBV28 and TRBJ1-1; the D gene is possibly TRBD1 (5 bases). CDR3 DNA: TGTGCCAGCAGTTTACCCGGGGCATTCACTGAAGCTTTCTTT. Its protein is CASSLPGAFTEAFF.